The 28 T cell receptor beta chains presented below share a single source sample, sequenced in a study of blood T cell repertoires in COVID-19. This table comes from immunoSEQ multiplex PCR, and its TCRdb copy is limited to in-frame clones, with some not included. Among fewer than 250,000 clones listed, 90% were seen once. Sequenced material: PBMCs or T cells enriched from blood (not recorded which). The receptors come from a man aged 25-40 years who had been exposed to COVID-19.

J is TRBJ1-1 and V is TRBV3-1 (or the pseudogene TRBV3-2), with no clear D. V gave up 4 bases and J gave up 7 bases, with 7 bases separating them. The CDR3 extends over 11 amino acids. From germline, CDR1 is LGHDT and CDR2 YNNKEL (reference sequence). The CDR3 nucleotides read TGTGCCAGCAGCCTTCGTTTTGAAGCTTTCTTT. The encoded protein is CASSLRFEAFF.

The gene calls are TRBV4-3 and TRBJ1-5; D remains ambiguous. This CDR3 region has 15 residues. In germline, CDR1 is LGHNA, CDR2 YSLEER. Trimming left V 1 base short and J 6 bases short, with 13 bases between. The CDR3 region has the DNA TGCGCCAGCAGCCAAGCATACAGCCACCTTCAGCCCCAGCATTTT. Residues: CASSQAYSHLQPQHF.

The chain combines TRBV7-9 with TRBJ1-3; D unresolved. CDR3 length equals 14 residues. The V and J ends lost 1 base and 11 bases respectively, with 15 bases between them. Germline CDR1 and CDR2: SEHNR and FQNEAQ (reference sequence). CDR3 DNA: TGTGCCAGCAGCTTAGAGTCGTTGTCCAGCGCCATATATTTT. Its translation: CASSLESLSSAIYF.

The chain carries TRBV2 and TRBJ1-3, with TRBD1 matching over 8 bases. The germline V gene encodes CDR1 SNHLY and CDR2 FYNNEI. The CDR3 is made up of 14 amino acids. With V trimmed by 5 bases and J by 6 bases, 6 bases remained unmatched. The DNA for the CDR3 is TGTGCCAGCAGTTCGGACAGGGAGACAAACACCATATATTTT. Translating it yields CASSSDRETNTIYF.

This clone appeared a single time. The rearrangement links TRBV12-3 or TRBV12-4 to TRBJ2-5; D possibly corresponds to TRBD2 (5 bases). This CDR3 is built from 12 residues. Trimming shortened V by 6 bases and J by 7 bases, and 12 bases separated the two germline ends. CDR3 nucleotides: TGTGCCAGCAGCTACGGCGAGGGGACCCAGTACTTC. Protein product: CASSYGEGTQYF.

Here the CDR3 reads CASSIRGGLTDTQYF. CDR3 DNA sequence: TGTGCCAGTAGTATTAGGGGTGGCCTAACAGATACGCAGTATTTT. The genes are TRBV19 and TRBJ2-3; D possibly corresponds to TRBD1 (5 bases). Germline loops: CDR1 LNHDA, CDR2 SQIVND (reference sequence). The CDR3 spans 15 residues. Deletions cut 3 bases from V and 3 bases from J, with 13 bases between.

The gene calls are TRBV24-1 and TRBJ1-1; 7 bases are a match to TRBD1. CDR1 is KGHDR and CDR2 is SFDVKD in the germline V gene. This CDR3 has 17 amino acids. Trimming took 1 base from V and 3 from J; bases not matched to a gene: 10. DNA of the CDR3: TGTGCCACCAGTGATTTCAACCGACAGGGTCGGGACACTGAAGCTTTCTTT. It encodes CATSDFNRQGRDTEAFF.

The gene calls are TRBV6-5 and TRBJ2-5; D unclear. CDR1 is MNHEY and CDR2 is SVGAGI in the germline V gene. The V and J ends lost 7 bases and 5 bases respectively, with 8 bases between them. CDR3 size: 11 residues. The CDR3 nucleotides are TGTGCCAGCACCCTGTTCGAGACCCAGTACTTC. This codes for CASTLFETQYF.

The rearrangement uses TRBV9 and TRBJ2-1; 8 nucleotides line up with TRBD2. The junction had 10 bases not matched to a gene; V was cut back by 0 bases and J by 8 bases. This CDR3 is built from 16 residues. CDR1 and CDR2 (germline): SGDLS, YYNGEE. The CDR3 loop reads CASSVGNGGALDEQFF. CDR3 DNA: TGTGCCAGCAGCGTAGGGAACGGGGGGGCCCTAGATGAGCAGTTCTTC.

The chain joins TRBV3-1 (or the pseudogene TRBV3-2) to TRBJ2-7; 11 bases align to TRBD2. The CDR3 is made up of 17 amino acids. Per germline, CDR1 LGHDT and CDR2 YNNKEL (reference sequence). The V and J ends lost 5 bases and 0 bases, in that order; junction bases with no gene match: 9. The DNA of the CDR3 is TGTGCCAGCAGCGCTTCAAGTAGCGGGGGGGCCTCCTACGAGCAGTACTTC. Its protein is CASSASSSGGASYEQYF.

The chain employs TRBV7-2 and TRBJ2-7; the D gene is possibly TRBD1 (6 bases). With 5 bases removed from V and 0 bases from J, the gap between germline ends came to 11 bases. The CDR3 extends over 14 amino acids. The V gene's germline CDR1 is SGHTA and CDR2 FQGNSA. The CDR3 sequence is CASSVGHRSYEQYF. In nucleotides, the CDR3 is TGTGCCAGCAGCGTGGGACACCGCTCCTACGAGCAGTACTTC.

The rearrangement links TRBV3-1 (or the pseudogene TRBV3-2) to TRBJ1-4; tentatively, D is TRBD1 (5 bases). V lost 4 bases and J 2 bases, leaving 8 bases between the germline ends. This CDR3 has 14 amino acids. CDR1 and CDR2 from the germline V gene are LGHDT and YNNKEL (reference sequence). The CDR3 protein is CASSRKGTNEKLFF. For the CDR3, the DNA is TGTGCCAGCAGCCGAAAGGGGACTAATGAAAAACTGTTTTTT.

The CDR3 sequence is CASRRQGENTEAFF. CDR3 sequence (DNA): TGTGCCAGCAGACGACAGGGGGAGAACACTGAAGCTTTCTTT. This sequence joins TRBV7-9 and TRBJ1-1; 9 bases match TRBD1. Germline V gene lookup returns CDR1 SEHNR and CDR2 FQNEAQ (reference sequence). The CDR3 totals 14 residues. J lost 1 base, V lost 6 bases, and 3 bases had no gene match.

As DNA, the CDR3 is TGTGCCAGCAGCACCTCGCCCGGACAGGGTGACTATGGCTACACCTTC. Its protein product is CASSTSPGQGDYGYTF. The V and J genes are TRBV11-1 and TRBJ1-2; 8 bases are shared with TRBD1. Germline trimming cut 5 bases from V and 3 bases from J; bases unmatched to any gene: 11. The CDR3 is made up of 16 amino acids. CDR1 is SGHAT and CDR2 is FQDESV in the germline V gene (reference sequence).

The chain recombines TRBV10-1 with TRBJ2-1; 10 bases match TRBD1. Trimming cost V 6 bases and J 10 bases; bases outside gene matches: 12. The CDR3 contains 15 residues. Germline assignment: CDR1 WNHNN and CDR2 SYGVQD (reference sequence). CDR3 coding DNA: TGCGCCAGCAGCGGCCGGGACAGGGGCTACCAAGAGCAGTTCTTC. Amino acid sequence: CASSGRDRGYQEQFF.

CDR3 sequence: CASSHRTGKAYEQYF. Written as DNA, the CDR3 is TGCGCCAGCAGCCATAGGACAGGGAAGGCCTACGAGCAGTACTTC. The chain uses TRBV4-3 and TRBJ2-7; the match to TRBD1 covers 8 bases. Germline-derived CDR1 and CDR2 are LGHNA and YSLEER. The V and J ends lost 3 bases and 2 bases, in that order; junction bases with no gene match: 6. CDR3 length: 15 residues.

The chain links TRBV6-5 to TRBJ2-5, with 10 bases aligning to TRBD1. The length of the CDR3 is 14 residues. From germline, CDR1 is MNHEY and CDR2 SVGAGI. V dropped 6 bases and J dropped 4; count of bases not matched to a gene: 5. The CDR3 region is CASREGQGIETQYF. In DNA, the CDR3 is TGTGCCAGCAGAGAGGGACAGGGGATAGAGACCCAGTACTTC.

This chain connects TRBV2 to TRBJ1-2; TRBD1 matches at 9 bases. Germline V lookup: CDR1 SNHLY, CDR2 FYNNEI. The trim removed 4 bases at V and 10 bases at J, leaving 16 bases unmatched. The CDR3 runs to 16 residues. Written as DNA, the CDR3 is TGTGCCAGCAGTGTTGCCTCTGCGGGACAGGGAACGAACTACACCTTC. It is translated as CASSVASAGQGTNYTF.

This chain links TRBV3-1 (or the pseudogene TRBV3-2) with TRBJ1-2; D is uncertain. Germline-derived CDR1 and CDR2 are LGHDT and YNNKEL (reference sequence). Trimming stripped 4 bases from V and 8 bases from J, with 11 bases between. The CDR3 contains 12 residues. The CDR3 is CASSPPGQGYTF. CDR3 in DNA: TGTGCCAGCAGCCCCCCTGGGCAAGGCTACACCTTC.

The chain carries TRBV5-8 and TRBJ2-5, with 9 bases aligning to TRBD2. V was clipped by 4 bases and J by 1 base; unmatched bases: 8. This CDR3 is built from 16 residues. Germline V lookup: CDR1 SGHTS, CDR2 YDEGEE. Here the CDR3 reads CASSARSGGIQETQYF. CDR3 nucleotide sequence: TGTGCCAGCAGCGCCCGGAGCGGGGGGATCCAAGAGACCCAGTACTTC.

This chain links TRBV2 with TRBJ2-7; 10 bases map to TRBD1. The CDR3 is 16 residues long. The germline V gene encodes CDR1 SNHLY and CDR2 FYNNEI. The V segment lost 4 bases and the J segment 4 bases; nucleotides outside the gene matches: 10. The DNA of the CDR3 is TGTGCCAGCAGTGGAGACGACGGACAGGGGGGATACGAGCAGTACTTC. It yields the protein CASSGDDGQGGYEQYF. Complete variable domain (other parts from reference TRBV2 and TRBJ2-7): EPEVTQTPSHQVTQMGQEVILRCVPISNHLYFYWYRQILGQKVEFLVSFYNNEISEKSEIFDDQFSVERPDGSNFTLKIRSTKLEDSAMYFCASSGDDGQGGYEQYFGPGTRLTVT.

CDR3 protein: CASSERGKRDGYTF. CDR3 DNA: TGTGCCAGCAGTGAGAGAGGGAAAAGGGATGGCTACACCTTC. This rearrangement joins TRBV2 to TRBJ1-2; no reliable D call. The ends were cut back, 3 bases at V and 6 bases at J, with 14 bases in the middle. The CDR3 totals 14 residues. Per the germline V gene, CDR1 is SNHLY and CDR2 is FYNNEI.

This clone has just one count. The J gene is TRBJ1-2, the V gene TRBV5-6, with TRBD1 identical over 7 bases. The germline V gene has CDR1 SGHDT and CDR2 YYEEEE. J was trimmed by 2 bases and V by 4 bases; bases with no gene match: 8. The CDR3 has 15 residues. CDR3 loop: CASSSYQTGNYGYTF. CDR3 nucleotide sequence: TGTGCCAGCAGCAGCTACCAGACAGGGAACTATGGCTACACCTTC.

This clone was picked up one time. CDR3 sequence (DNA): TGTGCTAGTGGTTTAAAGACAGTTAATTCACCCCTCCACTTT. Translated, it gives CASGLKTVNSPLHF. V and J are TRBV12-5 and TRBJ1-6, with a weak D call TRBD1 (5 bases). CDR1 is LGHNT and CDR2 is FRNRAP in the germline V gene. Deletions cut 3 bases from V and 6 bases from J, with 9 bases between. The CDR3 has 14 residues.

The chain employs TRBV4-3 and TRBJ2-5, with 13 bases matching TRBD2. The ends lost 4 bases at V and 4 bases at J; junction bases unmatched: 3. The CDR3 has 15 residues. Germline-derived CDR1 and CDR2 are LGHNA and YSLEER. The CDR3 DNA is TGCGCCAGCAGCCTCCGGACTAGCGGGGGAGAGACCCAGTACTTC. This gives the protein CASSLRTSGGETQYF.

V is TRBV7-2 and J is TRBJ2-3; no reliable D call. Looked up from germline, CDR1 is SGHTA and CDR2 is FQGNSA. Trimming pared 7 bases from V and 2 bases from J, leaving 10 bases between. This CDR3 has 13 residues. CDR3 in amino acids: CASNFVPTDTQYF. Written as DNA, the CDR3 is TGTGCCAGCAACTTCGTCCCCACAGATACGCAGTATTTT.

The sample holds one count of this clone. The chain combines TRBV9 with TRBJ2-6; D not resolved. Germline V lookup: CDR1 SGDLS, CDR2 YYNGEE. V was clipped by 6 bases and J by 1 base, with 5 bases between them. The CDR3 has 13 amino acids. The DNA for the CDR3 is TGTGCCAGCACCCTTTCTGGGGCCAACGTCCTGACTTTC. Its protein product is CASTLSGANVLTF.

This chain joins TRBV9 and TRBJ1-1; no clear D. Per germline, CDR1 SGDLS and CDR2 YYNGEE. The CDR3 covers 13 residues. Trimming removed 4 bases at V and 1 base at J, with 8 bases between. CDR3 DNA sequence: TGTGCCAGCAGCCCCGGTGGGAACACTGAAGCTTTCTTT. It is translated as CASSPGGNTEAFF.